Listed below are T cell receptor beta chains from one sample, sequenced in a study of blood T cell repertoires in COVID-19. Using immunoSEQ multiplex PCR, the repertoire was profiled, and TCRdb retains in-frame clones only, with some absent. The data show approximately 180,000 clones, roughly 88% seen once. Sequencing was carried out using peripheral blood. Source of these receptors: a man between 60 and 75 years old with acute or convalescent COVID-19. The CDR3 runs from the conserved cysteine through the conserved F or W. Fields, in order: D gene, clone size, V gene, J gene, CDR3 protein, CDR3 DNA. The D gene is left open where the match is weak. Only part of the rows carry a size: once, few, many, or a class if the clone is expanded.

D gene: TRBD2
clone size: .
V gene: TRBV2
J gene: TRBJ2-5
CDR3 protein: CATSRRSGDQETQYF
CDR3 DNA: TGTGCCACGTCCCGCCGCAGCGGGGACCAAGAGACCCAGTACTTC

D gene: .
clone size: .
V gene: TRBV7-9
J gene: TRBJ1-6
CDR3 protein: CASSLARSPLHF
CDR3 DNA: TGTGCCAGCAGCTTAGCCCGTTCACCCCTCCACTTT

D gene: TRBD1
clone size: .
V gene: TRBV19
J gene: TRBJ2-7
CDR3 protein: CASSIGTGGAYEQYF
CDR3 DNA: TGTGCCAGTAGTATCGGGACAGGGGGTGCCTACGAGCAGTACTTC

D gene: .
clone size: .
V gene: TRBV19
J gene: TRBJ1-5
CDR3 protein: CASRTGFAQPQHF
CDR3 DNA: TGTGCCAGTAGGACAGGTTTTGCTCAGCCCCAGCATTTT

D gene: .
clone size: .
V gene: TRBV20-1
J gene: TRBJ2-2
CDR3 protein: CSARGPGELFF
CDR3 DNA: TGCAGTGCTAGGGGCCCCGGGGAGCTGTTTTTT

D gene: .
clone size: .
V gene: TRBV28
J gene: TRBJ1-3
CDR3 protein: CASRGIQRSGNTIYF
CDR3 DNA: TGTGCCAGCAGGGGGATACAGCGGTCTGGAAACACCATATATTTT

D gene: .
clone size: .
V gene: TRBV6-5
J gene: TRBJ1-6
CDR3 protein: CASSYSKSGNSPLHF
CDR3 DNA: TGTGCCAGCAGTTACTCGAAGTCCGGGAATTCACCCCTCCACTTT

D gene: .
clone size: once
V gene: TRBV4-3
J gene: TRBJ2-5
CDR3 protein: CASSQEWGQLVTQYF
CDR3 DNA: TGCGCCAGCAGCCAAGAATGGGGACAACTGGTGACCCAGTACTTC

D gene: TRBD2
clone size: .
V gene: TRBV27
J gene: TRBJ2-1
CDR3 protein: CASSLSSGRNEQFF
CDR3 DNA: TGTGCCAGCAGTTTGTCTAGCGGCCGGAATGAGCAGTTCTTC

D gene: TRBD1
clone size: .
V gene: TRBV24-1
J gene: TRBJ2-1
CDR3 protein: CATSPGQGKNEQFF
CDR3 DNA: TGTGCCACCAGCCCGGGACAGGGAAAAAATGAGCAGTTCTTC

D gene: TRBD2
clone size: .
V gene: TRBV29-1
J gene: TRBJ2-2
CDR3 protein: CSVRLAVNTGELFF
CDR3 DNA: TGCAGCGTCCGACTAGCGGTGAACACCGGGGAGCTGTTTTTT

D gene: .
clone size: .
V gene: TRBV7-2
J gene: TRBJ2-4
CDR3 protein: CASSAPFRQQNIQYF
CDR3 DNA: TGTGCCAGCAGCGCCCCGTTTAGACAGCAAAACATTCAGTACTTC

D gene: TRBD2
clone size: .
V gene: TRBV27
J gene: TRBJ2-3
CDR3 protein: CASSRRLAGVETDTQYF
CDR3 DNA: TGTGCCAGCAGCCGAAGACTAGCGGGAGTTGAGACAGATACGCAGTATTTT

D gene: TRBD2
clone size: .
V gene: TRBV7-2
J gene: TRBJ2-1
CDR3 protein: CASSRTSGNNEQFF
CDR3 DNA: TGTGCCAGCAGCCGGACTAGCGGAAACAATGAGCAGTTCTTC

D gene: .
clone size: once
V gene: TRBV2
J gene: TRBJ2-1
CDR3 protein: CAGRGAGSSYNEQFF
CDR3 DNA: TGTGCCGGCAGGGGAGCGGGTAGCTCCTACAATGAGCAGTTCTTC

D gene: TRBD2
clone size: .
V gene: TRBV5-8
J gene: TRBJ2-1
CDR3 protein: CASSRSGRNDEQFF
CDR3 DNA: TGTGCCAGCAGCCGGAGCGGGAGGAATGACGAGCAGTTCTTC

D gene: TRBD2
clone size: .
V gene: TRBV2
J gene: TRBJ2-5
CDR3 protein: CASSDIAGLYQETQYF
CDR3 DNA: TGTGCCAGCAGTGATATAGCGGGATTGTACCAAGAGACCCAGTACTTC

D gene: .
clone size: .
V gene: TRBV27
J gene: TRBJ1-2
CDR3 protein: CASSSQGGYTF
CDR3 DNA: TGTGCCAGCAGTTCCCAGGGGGGCTACACCTTC

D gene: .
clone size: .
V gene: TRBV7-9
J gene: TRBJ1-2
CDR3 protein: CASSLQGLDGYTF
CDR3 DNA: TGTGCCAGCAGCCTACAGGGTCTCGATGGCTACACCTTC

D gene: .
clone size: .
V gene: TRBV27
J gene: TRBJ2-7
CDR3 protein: CAIGKEGRPPYEQYF
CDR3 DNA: TGTGCCATCGGTAAGGAGGGGAGACCTCCCTACGAGCAGTACTTC

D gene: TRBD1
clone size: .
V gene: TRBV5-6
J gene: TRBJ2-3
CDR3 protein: CASSPHTGERPDTQYF
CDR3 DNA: TGTGCCAGCAGCCCTCACACAGGGGAGCGGCCAGATACGCAGTATTTT

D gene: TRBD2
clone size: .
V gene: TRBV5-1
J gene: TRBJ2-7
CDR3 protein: CASSLLGLAGSSYEQYF
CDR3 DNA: TGCGCCAGCAGCCTCCTGGGACTAGCGGGCTCCTCCTACGAGCAGTACTTC

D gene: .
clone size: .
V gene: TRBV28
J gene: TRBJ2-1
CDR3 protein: CASSHDSRGKYNEQFF
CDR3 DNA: TGTGCCAGCAGTCACGACTCTCGCGGGAAATACAATGAGCAGTTCTTC

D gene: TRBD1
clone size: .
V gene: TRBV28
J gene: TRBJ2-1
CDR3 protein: CASSSIPGQGLYNEQFF
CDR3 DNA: TGTGCCAGCAGTTCAATTCCGGGACAGGGGTTATACAATGAGCAGTTCTTC

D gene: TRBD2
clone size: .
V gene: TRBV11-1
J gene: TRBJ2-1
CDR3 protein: CASSSPTGTSLEQFF
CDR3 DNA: TGTGCCAGCAGCTCCCCTACCGGGACTAGCCTGGAGCAATTCTTC

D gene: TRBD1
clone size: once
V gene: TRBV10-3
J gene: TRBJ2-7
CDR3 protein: CALTPDRVAEQYF
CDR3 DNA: TGTGCCTTAACGCCGGACAGGGTCGCCGAGCAGTACTTC

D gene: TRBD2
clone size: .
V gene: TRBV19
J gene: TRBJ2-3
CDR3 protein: CASSTLAEADTQYF
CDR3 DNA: TGTGCCAGTAGTACACTAGCGGAGGCAGATACGCAGTATTTT

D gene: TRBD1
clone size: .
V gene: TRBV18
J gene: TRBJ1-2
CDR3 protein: CASSRTGGDGYTF
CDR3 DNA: TGTGCCAGCTCACGAACAGGGGGCGACGGCTACACCTTC

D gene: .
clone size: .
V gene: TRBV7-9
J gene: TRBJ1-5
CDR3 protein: CASSLAEGPNQPQHF
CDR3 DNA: TGTGCCAGCAGCTTAGCGGAGGGGCCAAATCAGCCCCAGCATTTT

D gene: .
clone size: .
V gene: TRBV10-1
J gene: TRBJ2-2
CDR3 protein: CASSEEGLGTGELFF
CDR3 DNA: TGCGCCAGCAGTGAGGAGGGATTGGGCACCGGGGAGCTGTTTTTT

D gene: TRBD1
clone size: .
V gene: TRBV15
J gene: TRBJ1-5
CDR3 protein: CATSRGTGSFHQPQHF
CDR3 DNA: TGTGCCACCAGCAGGGGGACAGGGTCTTTCCATCAGCCCCAGCATTTT

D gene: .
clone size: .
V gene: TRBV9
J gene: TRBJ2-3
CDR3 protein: CASSVGGNGDTQYF
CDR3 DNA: TGTGCCAGCAGCGTAGGCGGGAACGGTGATACGCAGTATTTT

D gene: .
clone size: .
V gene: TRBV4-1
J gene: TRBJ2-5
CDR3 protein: CASSPFLADQETQYF
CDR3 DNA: TGCGCCAGCAGCCCTTTTTTAGCGGACCAAGAGACCCAGTACTTC

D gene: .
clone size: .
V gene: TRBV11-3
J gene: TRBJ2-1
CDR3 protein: CASSLDGGNEQFF
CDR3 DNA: TGTGCCAGCAGCTTAGATGGCGGGAATGAGCAGTTCTTC

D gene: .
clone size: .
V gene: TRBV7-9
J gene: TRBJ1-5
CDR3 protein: CASSLGSGANQPQHF
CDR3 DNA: TGTGCCAGCAGCTTAGGATCAGGGGCGAATCAGCCCCAGCATTTT

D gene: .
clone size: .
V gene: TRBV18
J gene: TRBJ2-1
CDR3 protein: CASSPPTNPYNEQFF
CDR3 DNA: TGTGCCAGCTCACCACCAACAAACCCCTACAATGAGCAGTTCTTC

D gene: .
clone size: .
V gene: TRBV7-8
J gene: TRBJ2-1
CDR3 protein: CASRYLEADNEQFF
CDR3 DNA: TGTGCCAGCAGATACCTAGAGGCGGACAATGAGCAGTTCTTC

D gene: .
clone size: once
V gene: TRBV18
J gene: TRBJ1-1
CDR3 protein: CASSPNREGGEAFF
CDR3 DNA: TGTGCCAGCTCACCTAACCGGGAGGGTGGTGAAGCTTTCTTT

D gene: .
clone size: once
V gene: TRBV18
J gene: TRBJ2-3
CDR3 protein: CASSPSSTDTQYF
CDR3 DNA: TGTGCCAGCTCACCTAGCAGCACAGATACGCAGTATTTT

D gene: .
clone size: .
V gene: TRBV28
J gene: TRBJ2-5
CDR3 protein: CASSPGDQETQYF
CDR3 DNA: TGTGCCAGCAGTCCCGGGGACCAAGAGACCCAGTACTTC

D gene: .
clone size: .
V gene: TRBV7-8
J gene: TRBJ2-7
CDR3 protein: CASTQGRGHPGEQYF
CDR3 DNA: TGTGCCAGCACCCAAGGGAGGGGACACCCCGGCGAGCAGTACTTC

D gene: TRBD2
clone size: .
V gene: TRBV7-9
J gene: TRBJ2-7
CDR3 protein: CASSRDYYEQYF
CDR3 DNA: TGTGCCAGCAGCCGGGACTACTACGAGCAGTACTTC

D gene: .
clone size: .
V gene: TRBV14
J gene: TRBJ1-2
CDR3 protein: CASSQDLRDTRYGYTF
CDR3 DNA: TGTGCCAGCAGCCAAGATCTTAGGGACACTCGCTATGGCTACACCTTC

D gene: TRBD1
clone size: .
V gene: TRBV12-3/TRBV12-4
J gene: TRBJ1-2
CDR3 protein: CASSLRDRDPLTF
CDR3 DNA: TGTGCCAGCAGCCTCCGGGACAGGGATCCTCTCACCTTC